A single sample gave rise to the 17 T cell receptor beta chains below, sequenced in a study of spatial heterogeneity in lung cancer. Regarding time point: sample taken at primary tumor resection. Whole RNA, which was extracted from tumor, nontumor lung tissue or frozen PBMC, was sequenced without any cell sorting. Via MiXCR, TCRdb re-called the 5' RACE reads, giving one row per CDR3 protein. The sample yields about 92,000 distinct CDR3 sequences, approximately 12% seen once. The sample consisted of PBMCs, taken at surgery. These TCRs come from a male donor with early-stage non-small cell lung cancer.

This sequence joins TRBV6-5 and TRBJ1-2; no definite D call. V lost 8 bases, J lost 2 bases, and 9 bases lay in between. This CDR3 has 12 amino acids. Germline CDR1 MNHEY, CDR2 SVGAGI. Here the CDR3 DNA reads TGTGCCAGCTGGGTGGGGAACTATGGCTACACCTTC. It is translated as CASWVGNYGYTF.

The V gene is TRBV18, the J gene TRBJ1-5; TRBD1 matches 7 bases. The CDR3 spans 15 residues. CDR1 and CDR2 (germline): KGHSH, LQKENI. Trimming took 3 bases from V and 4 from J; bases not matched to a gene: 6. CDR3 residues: CASSPGDSLNQPQHF. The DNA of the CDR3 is TGTGCCAGCTCACCCGGGGACAGTCTGAATCAGCCCCAGCATTTT.

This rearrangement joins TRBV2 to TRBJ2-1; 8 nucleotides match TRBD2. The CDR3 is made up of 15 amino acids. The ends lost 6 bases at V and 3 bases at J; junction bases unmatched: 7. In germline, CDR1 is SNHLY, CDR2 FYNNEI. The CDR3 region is CASSYIAGSYNEQFF. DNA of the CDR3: TGTGCCAGCAGCTACATAGCGGGAAGCTACAATGAGCAGTTCTTC. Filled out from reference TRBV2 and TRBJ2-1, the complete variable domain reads EPEVTQTPSHQVTQMGQEVILRCVPISNHLYFYWYRQILGQKVEFLVSFYNNEISEKSEIFDDQFSVERPDGSNFTLKIRSTKLEDSAMYFCASSYIAGSYNEQFFGPGTRLTVL.

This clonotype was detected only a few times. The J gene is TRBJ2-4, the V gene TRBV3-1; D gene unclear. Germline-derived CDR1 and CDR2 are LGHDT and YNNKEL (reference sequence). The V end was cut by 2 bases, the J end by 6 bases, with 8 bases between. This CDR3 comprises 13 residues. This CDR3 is CASSQNLGNIQYF. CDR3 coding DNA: TGTGCCAGCAGCCAAAACCTAGGAAACATTCAGTACTTC.

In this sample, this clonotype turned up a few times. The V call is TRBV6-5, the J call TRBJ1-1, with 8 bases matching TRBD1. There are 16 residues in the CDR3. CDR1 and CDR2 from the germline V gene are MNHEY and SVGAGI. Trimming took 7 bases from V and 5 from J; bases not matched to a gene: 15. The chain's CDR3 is CASTVFGQGAKTEAFF. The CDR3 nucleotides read TGTGCCAGCACCGTCTTCGGACAGGGAGCGAAAACTGAAGCTTTCTTT.

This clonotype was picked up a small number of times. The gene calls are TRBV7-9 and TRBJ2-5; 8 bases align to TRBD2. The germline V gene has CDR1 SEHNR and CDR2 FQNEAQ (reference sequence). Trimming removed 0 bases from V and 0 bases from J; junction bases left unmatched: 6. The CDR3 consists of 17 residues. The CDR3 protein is CASSLALASGHQETQYF. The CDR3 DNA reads TGTGCCAGCAGCTTAGCGCTGGCTAGCGGGCACCAAGAGACCCAGTACTTC. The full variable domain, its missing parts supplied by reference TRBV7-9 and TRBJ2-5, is DTGVSQNPRHKITKRGQNVTFRCDPISEHNRLYWYRQTLGQGPEFLTYFQNEAQLEKSRLLSDRFSAERPKGSFSTLEIQRTEQGDSAMYLCASSLALASGHQETQYFGPGTRLLVL.

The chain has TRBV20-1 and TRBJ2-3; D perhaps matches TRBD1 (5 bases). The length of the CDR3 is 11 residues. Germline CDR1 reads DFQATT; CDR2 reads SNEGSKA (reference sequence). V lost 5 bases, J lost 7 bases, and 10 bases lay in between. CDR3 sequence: CSAQQAHTQYF. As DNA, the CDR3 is TGCAGTGCTCAACAGGCGCATACGCAGTATTTT.

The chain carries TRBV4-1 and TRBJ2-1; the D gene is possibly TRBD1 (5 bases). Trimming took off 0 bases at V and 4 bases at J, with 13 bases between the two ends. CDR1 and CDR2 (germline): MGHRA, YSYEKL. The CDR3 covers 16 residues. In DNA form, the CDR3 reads TGCGCCAGCAGCCAAGATCCCTCGCAGGGTTACAATGAGCAGTTCTTC. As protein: CASSQDPSQGYNEQFF.

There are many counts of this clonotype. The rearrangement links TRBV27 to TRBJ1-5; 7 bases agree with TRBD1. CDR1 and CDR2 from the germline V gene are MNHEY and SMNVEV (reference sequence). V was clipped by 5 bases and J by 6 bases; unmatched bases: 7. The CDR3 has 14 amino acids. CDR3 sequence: CASSNGQESQPQHF. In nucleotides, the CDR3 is TGTGCCAGCAGTAACGGACAGGAGAGTCAGCCCCAGCATTTT.

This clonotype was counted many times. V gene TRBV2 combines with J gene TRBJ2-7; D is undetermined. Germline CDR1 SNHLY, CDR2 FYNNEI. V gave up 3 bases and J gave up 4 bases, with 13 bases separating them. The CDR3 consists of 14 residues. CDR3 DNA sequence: TGTGCCAGCAGTGATCAGAAGGGAATGTACGAGCAGTACTTC. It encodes CASSDQKGMYEQYF. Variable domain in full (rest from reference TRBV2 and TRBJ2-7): EPEVTQTPSHQVTQMGQEVILRCVPISNHLYFYWYRQILGQKVEFLVSFYNNEISEKSEIFDDQFSVERPDGSNFTLKIRSTKLEDSAMYFCASSDQKGMYEQYFGPGTRLTVT.

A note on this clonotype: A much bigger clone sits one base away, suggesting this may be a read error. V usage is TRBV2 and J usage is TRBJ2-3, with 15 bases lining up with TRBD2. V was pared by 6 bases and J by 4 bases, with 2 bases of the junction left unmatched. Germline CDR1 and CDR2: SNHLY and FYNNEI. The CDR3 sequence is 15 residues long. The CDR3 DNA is TGTGCCAGCAGGGGACTAGCGGGAGGCTCAGATACGCAGTATTTT. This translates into CASRGLAGGSDTQYF. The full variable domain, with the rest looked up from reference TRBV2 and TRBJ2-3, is EPEVTQTPSHQVTQMGQEVILRCVPISNHLYFYWYRQILGQKVEFLVSFYNNEISEKSEIFDDQFSVERPDGSNFTLKIRSTKLEDSAMYFCASRGLAGGSDTQYFGPGTRLTVL.

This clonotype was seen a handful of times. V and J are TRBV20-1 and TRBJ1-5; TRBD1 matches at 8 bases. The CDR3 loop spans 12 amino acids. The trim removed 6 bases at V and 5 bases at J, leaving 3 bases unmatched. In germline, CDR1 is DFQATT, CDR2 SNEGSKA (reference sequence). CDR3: CSATTGDQPQHF. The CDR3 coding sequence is TGCAGTGCCACGACAGGGGATCAGCCCCAGCATTTT.

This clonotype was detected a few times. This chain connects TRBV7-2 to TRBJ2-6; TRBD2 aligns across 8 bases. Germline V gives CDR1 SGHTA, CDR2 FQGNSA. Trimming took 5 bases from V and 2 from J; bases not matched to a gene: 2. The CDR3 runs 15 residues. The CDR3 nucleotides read TGTGCCAGCAGCCCCGGGGGGGCTGGGGCCAACGTCCTGACTTTC. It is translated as CASSPGGAGANVLTF. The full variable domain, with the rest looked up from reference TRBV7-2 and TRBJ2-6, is GAGVSQSPSNKVTEKGKDVELRCDPISGHTALYWYRQSLGQGLEFLIYFQGNSAPDKSGLPSDRFSAERTGGSVSTLTIQRTQQEDSAVYLCASSPGGAGANVLTFGAGSRLTVL.

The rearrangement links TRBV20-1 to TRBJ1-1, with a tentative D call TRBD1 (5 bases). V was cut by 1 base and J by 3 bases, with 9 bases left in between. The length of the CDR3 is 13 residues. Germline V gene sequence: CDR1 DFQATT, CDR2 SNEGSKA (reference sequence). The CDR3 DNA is TGCAGTGCTAGAGTGAGCAGGGACACTGAAGCTTTCTTT. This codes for CSARVSRDTEAFF.

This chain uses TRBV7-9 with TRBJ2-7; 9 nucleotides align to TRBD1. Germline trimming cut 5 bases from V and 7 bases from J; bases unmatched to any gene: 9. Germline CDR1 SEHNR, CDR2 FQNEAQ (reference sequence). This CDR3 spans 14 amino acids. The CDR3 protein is CASSKTGGGLEQYF. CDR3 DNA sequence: TGTGCCAGCAGCAAGACAGGGGGAGGACTGGAGCAGTACTTC. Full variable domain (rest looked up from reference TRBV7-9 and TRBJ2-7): DTGVSQNPRHKITKRGQNVTFRCDPISEHNRLYWYRQTLGQGPEFLTYFQNEAQLEKSRLLSDRFSAERPKGSFSTLEIQRTEQGDSAMYLCASSKTGGGLEQYFGPGTRLTVT.

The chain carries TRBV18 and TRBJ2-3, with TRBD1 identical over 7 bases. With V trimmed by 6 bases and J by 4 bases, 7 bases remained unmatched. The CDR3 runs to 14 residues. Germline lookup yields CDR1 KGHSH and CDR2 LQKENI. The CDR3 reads CASSHGTVPDTQYF. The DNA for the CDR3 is TGTGCCAGCTCTCACGGGACAGTTCCAGATACGCAGTATTTT.

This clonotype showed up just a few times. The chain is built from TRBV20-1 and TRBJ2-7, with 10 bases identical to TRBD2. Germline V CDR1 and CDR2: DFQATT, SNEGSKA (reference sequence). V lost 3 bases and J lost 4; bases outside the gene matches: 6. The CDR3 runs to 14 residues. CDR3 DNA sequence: TGCAGTGCTAGGAAAGCAGCGGGGGGGTACGAGCAGTACTTC. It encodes CSARKAAGGYEQYF.